These 21 T cell receptor beta chains share one sample of origin, sequenced in a study of OX40 agonist ivuxolimab in advanced cancers. The protocol was immunoSEQ multiplex PCR, while the TCRdb copy is restricted to in-frame clones and leaves out a portion. Among 30,000 to 40,000 clones listed, approximately 79% were seen once. The material sequenced was CD4+ or CD8+ T cells sorted from blood, taken in a trial of the OX40 agonist ivuxolimab. Source of these receptors: an adult with an advanced solid tumor such as melanoma, head and neck, liver or kidney cancer.

The chain has TRBV18 and TRBJ1-4, with D possibly matching TRBD1 (6 bases). Germline V gives CDR1 KGHSH, CDR2 LQKENI. V was shortened by 5 bases and J by 8 bases, with 12 bases between the two germline ends. The CDR3 spans 13 residues. CDR3 region: CASSSGQKEKLFF. The CDR3 DNA follows: TGTGCCAGCTCATCCGGACAGAAAGAAAAACTGTTTTTT.

The gene calls are TRBV5-4 and TRBJ1-1, with D hard to call. The germline V gene has CDR1 SGHNT and CDR2 YYREEE (reference sequence). The CDR3 is made up of 14 amino acids. The V end lost 3 bases, the J end lost 0 bases, and 9 bases lay between the germline ends. CDR3 sequence (DNA): TGTGCCAGCAGCTCCCCGGCGATGAACACTGAAGCTTTCTTT. Its translation: CASSSPAMNTEAFF.

The chain is built from TRBV7-9 and TRBJ2-1, with unresolved D. The germline V gene encodes CDR1 SEHNR and CDR2 FQNEAQ (reference sequence). CDR3 size: 16 residues. Trimming stripped 3 bases from V and 0 bases from J, with 12 bases between. CDR3 protein: CASSFDWSSSYNEQFF. DNA of the CDR3: TGTGCCAGCAGCTTTGACTGGTCCAGCTCCTACAATGAGCAGTTCTTC.

The chain joins TRBV5-1 to TRBJ2-7; 10 nucleotides agree with TRBD1. CDR1 is SGHRS and CDR2 is YFSETQ in the germline V gene. This CDR3 contains 14 residues. The V segment lost 5 bases and the J segment 2 bases; nucleotides outside the gene matches: 4. CDR3 residues: CASSFDRGPYEQYF. CDR3 coding DNA: TGCGCCAGCAGTTTTGACAGGGGGCCCTACGAGCAGTACTTC.

J is TRBJ1-2 and V is TRBV19; possible D gene TRBD1, 5 bases. Looked up from germline, CDR1 is LNHDA and CDR2 is SQIVND (reference sequence). V dropped 3 bases and J dropped 4 bases, with 21 bases sitting between them. CDR3 size: 17 residues. Written as DNA, the CDR3 is TGTGCCAGTAGTATCTTTGGGCAGGGAAGGTCGAGCTATGGCTACACCTTC. Encoded protein: CASSIFGQGRSSYGYTF.

The rearrangement joins TRBV4-1 to TRBJ1-5, with 8 bases fitting TRBD1. Germline trimming cut 1 base from V and 4 bases from J; bases unmatched to any gene: 12. In germline, CDR1 is MGHRA, CDR2 YSYEKL. This CDR3 comprises 18 residues. This chain's CDR3 is CASSQVFQGDRGNQPQHF. DNA for the CDR3: TGCGCCAGCAGCCAAGTCTTCCAAGGAGACAGGGGTAATCAGCCCCAGCATTTT.

This clone was detected only a few times. The chain uses TRBV10-1 and TRBJ2-7, with D possibly TRBD2 on 6 matching bases. Germline CDR1 is WNHNN and CDR2 is SYGVQD (reference sequence). The CDR3 is made up of 14 amino acids. The V gene lost 2 bases and the J gene lost 6 bases, with 14 bases spanning the gap. CDR3 amino acids: CASSERGKEGEQYF. CDR3 DNA: TGCGCCAGCAGTGAGAGGGGTAAGGAGGGCGAGCAGTACTTC.

V and J are TRBV6-1 and TRBJ2-7; 11 nucleotides agree with TRBD1. The CDR3 is 14 amino acids. Germline CDR1 is MNHNS and CDR2 is SASEGT. Germline trimming cut 8 bases from V and 4 bases from J; bases unmatched to any gene: 7. The CDR3 here is CASRWGQGGYEQYF. CDR3 DNA sequence: TGTGCCAGCCGGTGGGGACAGGGGGGTTACGAGCAGTACTTC.

J is TRBJ2-7 and V is TRBV9; D assignment may be TRBD1 or TRBD2 (5 bases each). CDR1 is SGDLS, CDR2 YYNGEE, per germline. There are 13 residues in the CDR3. Between the trimmed V and J ends, which lost 3 bases and 7 bases, there was a span of 14 bases. DNA of the CDR3: TGTGCCAGCAGCGGACCGGACTCAGGGGAGCAGTACTTC. It is translated as CASSGPDSGEQYF.

About this clone: Different DNA sequences within this sample yield the same CDR3. V is TRBV6-5 and J is TRBJ1-2, with a tentative D call TRBD1 (5 bases). V dropped 2 bases and J dropped 2 bases, with 6 bases sitting between them. The germline gives CDR1 MNHEY, CDR2 SVGAGI. The CDR3 consists of 13 residues. The CDR3 reads CASSYDRNYGYTF. In DNA, the CDR3 is TGTGCCAGCAGTTACGACAGAAACTATGGCTACACCTTC.

This clone turned up a few times. This chain uses TRBV30 with TRBJ1-1; D unclear. CDR1 is GTSNPN, CDR2 SVGIG, per germline (reference sequence). Between the trimmed V and J ends, which lost 1 base and 4 bases, there was a span of 7 bases. The CDR3 is made up of 12 amino acids. CDR3 in amino acids: CAWSESVTEAFF. CDR3 nucleotide sequence: TGTGCCTGGAGTGAGTCTGTCACTGAAGCTTTCTTT.

The gene calls are TRBV6-6 and TRBJ1-3; D not resolved. The V and J ends lost 5 bases and 2 bases respectively, with 13 bases between them. There are 15 residues in the CDR3. CDR1 is MNHNY, CDR2 SVGAGI, per germline (reference sequence). Here the CDR3 reads CASSPAGVTGNTIYF. DNA for the CDR3: TGTGCCAGCAGTCCGGCCGGGGTTACTGGAAACACCATATATTTT.

A few counts support this clone. The CDR3, as DNA: TGTGCCAGCAGTGAGTGGACAGGGTCCGAGCAGTACTTC. Translating it yields CASSEWTGSEQYF. This chain connects TRBV6-1 to TRBJ2-5; 8 bases line up with TRBD1. The assigned J gene may be wrong: the sequence end matches TRBJ2-7 better. CDR1 MNHNS and CDR2 SASEGT come from the germline V gene. The CDR3 loop spans 13 amino acids.

This clone has more than one count but fewer than ten. The chain has TRBV9 and TRBJ2-5; 7 bases match TRBD1. The assigned J gene may be wrong: the sequence end matches TRBJ2-7 better. Looked up from germline, CDR1 is SGDLS and CDR2 is YYNGEE. The CDR3 runs to 17 residues. CDR3 amino acids: CASSVGVGQASSYEQYF. CDR3 bases: TGTGCCAGCAGCGTAGGGGTAGGACAGGCCAGCTCCTACGAGCAGTACTTC.

The chain has TRBV15 and TRBJ2-1, with 8 bases matching TRBD2. The CDR3 is made up of 16 amino acids. J was trimmed by 10 bases and V by 5 bases; bases with no gene match: 16. The germline V gene has CDR1 LNHNV and CDR2 YYDKDF (reference sequence). This CDR3 reads CATSPPRGAGVEEQFF. The CDR3, as DNA: TGTGCCACCAGCCCCCCCCGGGGAGCGGGAGTTGAGGAGCAGTTCTTC. Looking up the rest from reference TRBV15 and TRBJ2-1 gives the full variable domain: DAMVIQNPRYQVTQFGKPVTLSCSQTLNHNVMYWYQQKSSQAPKLLFHYYDKDFNNEADTPDNFQSRRPNTSFCFLDIRSPGLGDTAMYLCATSPPRGAGVEEQFFGPGTRLTVL.

The CDR3 region is CASSPGRDNTEAFF. CDR3 coding DNA: TGTGCCAGCTCACCAGGCAGGGATAACACTGAAGCTTTCTTT. V gene TRBV18 combines with J gene TRBJ1-1, with D possibly TRBD1 on 5 matching bases. V lost 2 bases and J 2 bases, leaving 9 bases between the germline ends. The germline V gene encodes CDR1 KGHSH and CDR2 LQKENI. The CDR3 is 14 residues long. Full variable domain (outside the CDR3, taken from reference TRBV18 and TRBJ1-1): NAGVMQNPRHLVRRRGQEARLRCSPMKGHSHVYWYRQLPEEGLKFMVYLQKENIIDESGMPKERFSAEFPKEGPSILRIQQVVRGDSAAYFCASSPGRDNTEAFFGQGTRLTVV.

The chain links TRBV7-9 to TRBJ1-1; D perhaps matches TRBD1 (6 bases). V was pared by 2 bases and J by 4 bases, with 17 bases between. The CDR3 runs 16 residues. Germline CDR1 reads SEHNR; CDR2 reads FQNEAQ (reference sequence). The CDR3 here is CASSLSAGAAGTEAFF. In DNA form, the CDR3 reads TGTGCCAGCAGCTTATCAGCGGGGGCCGCAGGCACTGAAGCTTTCTTT.

The chain couples TRBV23-1 to TRBJ2-5; 9 positions match TRBD2. TRBV23-1 is an open reading frame whose function is uncertain. CDR3 length: 16 residues. Unmatched junction bases numbered 6, after V lost 3 bases and J lost 1 base. CDR3 region: CASSHSRGGAQETQYF. The CDR3 DNA follows: TGCGCCAGCAGTCACTCTCGCGGGGGGGCCCAAGAGACCCAGTACTTC.

The chain couples TRBV5-5 to TRBJ1-5, with D unresolved. Trimming stripped 4 bases from V and 1 base from J, with 12 bases between. CDR1 and CDR2 (germline): SGHKS, YYEKEE (reference sequence). CDR3 length: 15 amino acids. DNA for the CDR3: TGTGCCAGCAGCCTGACGGACTTCAGCAATCAGCCCCAGCATTTT. This codes for CASSLTDFSNQPQHF. The complete variable domain, with remaining parts taken from reference TRBV5-5 and TRBJ1-5, reads DAGVTQSPTHLIKTRGQQVTLRCSPISGHKSVSWYQQVLGQGPQFIFQYYEKEERGRGNFPDRFSARQFPNYSSELNVNALLLGDSALYLCASSLTDFSNQPQHFGDGTRLSIL.

V is TRBV11-2 and J is TRBJ2-7; D gene unclear. Germline V gene data show CDR1 as SGHAT and CDR2 as FQNNGV. The length of the CDR3 is 13 residues. Trimming cost V 0 bases and J 2 bases, with 5 bases left between them. CDR3: CASSLDPPYEQYF. In DNA, the CDR3 is TGTGCCAGCAGCTTAGATCCCCCCTACGAGCAGTACTTC.

In this sample, this clone turned up once. This sequence joins TRBV20-1 and TRBJ2-1; 7 bases fit TRBD2. CDR1 and CDR2 (germline): DFQATT, SNEGSKA (reference sequence). The trim removed 7 bases at V and 6 bases at J, leaving 3 bases unmatched. The CDR3 length is 11 residues. The CDR3 loop is CSGRTSNEQFF. In nucleotides, the CDR3 is TGCAGTGGGCGGACTAGCAATGAGCAGTTCTTC.